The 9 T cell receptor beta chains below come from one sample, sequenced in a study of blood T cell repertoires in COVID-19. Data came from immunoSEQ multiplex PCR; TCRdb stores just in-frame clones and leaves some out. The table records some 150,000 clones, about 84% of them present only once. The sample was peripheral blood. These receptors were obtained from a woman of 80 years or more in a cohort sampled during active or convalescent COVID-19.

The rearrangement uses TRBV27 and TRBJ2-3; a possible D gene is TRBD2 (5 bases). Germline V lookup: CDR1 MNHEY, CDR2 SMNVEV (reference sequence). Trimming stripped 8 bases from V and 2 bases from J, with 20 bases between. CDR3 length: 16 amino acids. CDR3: CASHPKGARTTDTQYF. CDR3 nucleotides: TGTGCCAGCCACCCCAAGGGAGCAAGGACCACAGATACGCAGTATTTT.

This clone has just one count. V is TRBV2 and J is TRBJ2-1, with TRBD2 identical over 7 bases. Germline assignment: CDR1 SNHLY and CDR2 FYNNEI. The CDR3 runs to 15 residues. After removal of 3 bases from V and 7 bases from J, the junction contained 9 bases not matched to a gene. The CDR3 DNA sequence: TGTGCCAGCAGTGAGGAGGGACTAAAAGGGAATGAGCAGTTCTTC. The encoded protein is CASSEEGLKGNEQFF.

The CDR3: CASSQRQEAFF. CDR3 nucleotide sequence: TGTGCCAGCAGCCAAAGACAGGAAGCTTTCTTT. This sequence joins TRBV3-1 (or the pseudogene TRBV3-2) and TRBJ1-1, with D tentatively TRBD1 (5 bases). V was pared by 2 bases and J by 8 bases, with 6 bases between. The germline V gene encodes CDR1 LGHDT and CDR2 YNNKEL (reference sequence). The CDR3 loop spans 11 amino acids.

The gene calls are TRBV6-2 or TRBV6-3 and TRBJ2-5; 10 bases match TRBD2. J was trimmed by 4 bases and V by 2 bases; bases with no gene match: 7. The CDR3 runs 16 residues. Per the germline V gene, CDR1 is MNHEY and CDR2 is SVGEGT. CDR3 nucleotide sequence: TGTGCCAGCAGTTACGTCCAAGCGGGGGGGCGAGAGACCCAGTACTTC. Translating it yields CASSYVQAGGRETQYF.

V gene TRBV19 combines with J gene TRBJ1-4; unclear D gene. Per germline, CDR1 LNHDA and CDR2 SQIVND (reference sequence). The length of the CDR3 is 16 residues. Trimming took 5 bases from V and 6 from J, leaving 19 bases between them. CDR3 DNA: TGTGCCAGTAGTGTCGGACCCCGTCAAGCGGATGAAAAACTGTTTTTT. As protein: CASSVGPRQADEKLFF.

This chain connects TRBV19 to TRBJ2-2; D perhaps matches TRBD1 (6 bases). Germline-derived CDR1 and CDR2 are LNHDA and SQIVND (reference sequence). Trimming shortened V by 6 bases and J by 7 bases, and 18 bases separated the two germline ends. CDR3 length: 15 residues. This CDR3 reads CASSNEARTDGELFF. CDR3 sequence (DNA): TGTGCCAGTAGCAACGAAGCAAGGACAGACGGGGAGCTGTTTTTT.

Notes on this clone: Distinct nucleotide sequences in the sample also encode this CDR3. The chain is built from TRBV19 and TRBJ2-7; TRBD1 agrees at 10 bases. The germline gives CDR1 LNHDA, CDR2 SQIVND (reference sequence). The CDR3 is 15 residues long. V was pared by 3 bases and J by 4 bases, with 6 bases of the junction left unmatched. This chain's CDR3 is CASSIGTGASYEQYF. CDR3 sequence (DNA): TGTGCCAGTAGTATCGGGACAGGGGCAAGTTACGAGCAGTACTTC.

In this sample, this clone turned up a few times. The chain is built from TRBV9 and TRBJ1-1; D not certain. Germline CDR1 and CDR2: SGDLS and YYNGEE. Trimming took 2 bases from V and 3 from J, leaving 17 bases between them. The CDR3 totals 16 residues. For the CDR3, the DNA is TGTGCCAGCAGCGTTCGGGGTTTGCTTGAGGACACTGAAGCTTTCTTT. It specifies CASSVRGLLEDTEAFF.

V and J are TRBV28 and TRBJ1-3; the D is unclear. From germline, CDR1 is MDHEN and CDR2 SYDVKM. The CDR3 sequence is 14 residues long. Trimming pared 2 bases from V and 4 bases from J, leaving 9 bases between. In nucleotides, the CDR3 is TGTGCCAGCAGTTTACCCGGGGTAGGAAACACCATATATTTT. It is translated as CASSLPGVGNTIYF.